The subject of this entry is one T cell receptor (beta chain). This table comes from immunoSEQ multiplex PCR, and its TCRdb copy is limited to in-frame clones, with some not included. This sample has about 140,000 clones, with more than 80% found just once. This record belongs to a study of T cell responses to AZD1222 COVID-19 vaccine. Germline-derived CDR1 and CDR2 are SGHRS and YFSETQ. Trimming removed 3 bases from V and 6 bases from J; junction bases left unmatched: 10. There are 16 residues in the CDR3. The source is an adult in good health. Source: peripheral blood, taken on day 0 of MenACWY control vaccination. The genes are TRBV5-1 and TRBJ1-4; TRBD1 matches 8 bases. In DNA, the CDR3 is TGCGCCAGCAGCTGGACAGGGTTTGGGCGGGATGAAAAACTGTTTTTT. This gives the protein CASSWTGFGRDEKLFF. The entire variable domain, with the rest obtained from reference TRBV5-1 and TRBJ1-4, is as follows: KAGVTQTPRYLIKTRGQQVTLSCSPISGHRSVSWYQQTPGQGLQFLFEYFSETQRNKGNFPGRFSGRQFSNSRSEMNVSTLELGDSALYLCASSWTGFGRDEKLFFGSGTQLSVL.